This T cell receptor beta chain was captured in a study of blood T cells in healthy people across ages (dated by TCRdb to the mid-2010s). Context from the whole study: Template switching captured roughly one uniquely barcoded TCR beta cDNA molecule per two T cells in model experiments. The study analyzed two additional independent replicas of 1 million unique cDNA reads from the same blood draw for two donors, one aged 18 to 29 and one aged 80 or older. The donors were split into four age groups: young (average about 16 years), middle-aged (nearly 40), aged (62) and long-lived (approximately 89). Donors of different ages were randomly distributed across sequencing lanes to avoid experimental bias. To track age-related changes in TCR beta repertoire diversity, the study relied on deep sequencing normalized with unique cDNA molecular identifiers.

About this clonotype: Its specific antigen is unknown. No much larger clone is present one base from it, and per-base qualities are unavailable.

Library preparation used 5' RACE. Sequencing was performed on an Illumina HiSeq 2500. The second PCR ran for roughly 7 to 11 cycles and used a J-beta primer mix along with a sample-barcoded 5' primer. A template-switch 5' adaptor carrying 12 random nucleotides introduced a unique molecular identifier onto each TCR beta cDNA molecule. Each sample yielded at least 2.5 million CDR3-containing paired-end reads. First-strand cDNA synthesis was performed from all RNA using the Mint cDNA synthesis kit, with priming by a TRBC-specific oligonucleotide. All cDNA was treated with uracil-DNA glycosylase and then went through a first 18-cycle PCR with the universal primers M1SS and BC2_uni_R. Concerning the study's data processing: Normalization of each sample was performed by random selection of 1 million high-quality reads, each carrying a distinct molecular identifier. Instead of being binned into consensus sequences, reads with shared molecular identifiers were discarded. MiTCR, with a Q25 quality threshold and the strictest error-elimination algorithm, was used for CDR3 identification, clonotype clustering and error correction. A nonparametric unseen species model with Euler transformation was used to estimate a lower bound on total TCR beta diversity. The raw public data were reprocessed by TCRdb itself: fastp quality trimming at Q25, MiXCR clonotype calling, in-frame beta chains only. Entries that share a CDR3 protein sequence are merged under the most common genes and DNA. Clone size and V and J calls follow TCRdb, not the original study. This sample lists approximately 1,000,000 distinct CDR3 sequences; more than 30% were detected once. Of the sample, about an eighth falls within the top ten clones.

The roughly 39 donors, aged 6 to 90 years, were systemically healthy Caucasian individuals from Russia. Ten milliliters of peripheral blood were drawn from each donor into EDTA-treated Vacutainer tubes. Ficoll-Paque density-gradient centrifugation was used to isolate PBMCs, with at least 6.5 million obtained per sample. Total RNA, at least 5.5 micrograms per sample, was extracted from PBMCs with Trizol reagent. For every donor, an aliquot of PBMCs went through flow cytometry to measure the percentages of naive CD45RAhigh/CD27high T cells. What the authors observed across the whole study: There was a strong correlation between observed TCR beta diversity and the percentage of naive T cells measured by flow cytometry. Observed TCR beta diversity per million T cells fell roughly linearly with age, and a significant reduction was already apparent by age about 38. Estimates of total diversity based on one million sequenced T cells were considered lower bounds and underestimates. Compared with the aged group, the long-lived group had more naive CD4+ T cells, fewer expanded clones and increased TCR diversity, suggesting age selection. Bulk unsorted PBMC profiling prevented conclusive comparison of naive and antigen-experienced compartments. Because the CMV infection status of the donors was unknown, age-related changes in expanded clonotypes may potentially have been confounded.

Deletion took 0 bases off V and 0 bases off J, with a span of 16 bases between the germline ends. Including the terminal cysteine and phenylalanine, the CDR3 comprises 17 residues. Of all the DNA, just the CDR3 is kept, 51 bases in frame from base 1. The germline V gene (reference sequence) provides CDR1 DFQATT and CDR2 SNEGSKA. The TCR comes from a man aged 18 to 29 in good health. Here the chain combines TRBV20-1 and TRBJ2-3, and the D gene may be TRBD2, 6 bases matching. The sequenced sample was blood. The DNA is TGCAGTGCTAGAGACCCTGCGGCGGGGTCTAGCACAGATACGCAGTATTTT. It is translated as CSARDPAAGSSTDTQYF.